These T cell receptor beta chains were read from a single sample in a study of CXCR3-negative and CXCR3-positive naive CD8 T cells. TCRdb re-called the 5' RACE reads and catalogs CDR3 proteins one per entry, DNA excluded. The listing records some 150,000 distinct CDR3 sequences. Material for sequencing was naive CXCR3+ CD8+ T cells from blood. All receptors derive from a human donor in good health. Some clones in this sample may be carry-over from other donors' samples. CDR3s include the opening cysteine and the closing phenylalanine or tryptophan.

TRBV6-5	TRBJ2-2	CASSYSMTGADTGELFF
TRBV6-6	TRBJ2-5	CASSYHRLAGGPYQETQYF
TRBV28	TRBJ2-7	CASSFSPGGGSYEQYF
TRBV2	TRBJ1-1	CASRAQGGTEAFF
TRBV29-1	TRBJ2-7	CSALGGSYEQYF
TRBV29-1	TRBJ2-2	CTVLTNTGELFF
TRBV13	TRBJ2-3	CASSLRLAGINADTQYF
TRBV7-3	TRBJ2-3	CASSSIAGGLTDTQYF
TRBV2	TRBJ2-7	CASSDGRVYEQYF
TRBV25-1	TRBJ1-2	CASSEPSRGYGYTF
TRBV9	TRBJ2-1	CASSRGGGRYNEQFF
TRBV15	TRBJ2-7	CATSGGSYEQYF
TRBV6-2/TRBV6-3	TRBJ2-7	CAPTAGTGVYEQYF
TRBV11-2	TRBJ2-3	CASSLDLGGAGDTQYF
TRBV15	TRBJ2-7	CATSSPLTGEQYF
TRBV27	TRBJ1-2	CASRGLLLGYTF
TRBV29-1	TRBJ2-1	CSVEGGGNEQFF
TRBV7-3	TRBJ1-1	CASSQPPNTEAFF
TRBV12-3/TRBV12-4	TRBJ1-5	CASSTLDRRNQPQHF
TRBV3-1	TRBJ2-5	CASSWDRGQETQYF
TRBV20-1	TRBJ2-1	CSARGLFSEYNEQFF
TRBV6-2/TRBV6-3	TRBJ2-7	CASSYSLVYEQYF
TRBV14	TRBJ2-3	CASSQDRLTGATDTQYF
TRBV13	TRBJ2-2	CASSLQTWGNTGELFF
TRBV27	TRBJ1-2	CASSLSGDYGYTF
TRBV7-9	TRBJ1-1	CASSLGVGMNTEAFF
TRBV7-9	TRBJ2-7	CASSSNSAEQYF
TRBV9	TRBJ2-7	CASSPSYSYEQYF
TRBV13	TRBJ2-3	CASSLGGFEVGQGFPDTQYF
TRBV6-2/TRBV6-3	TRBJ2-1	CASKTSGRADEQFF
TRBV7-9	TRBJ2-1	CASRRQGGINEQFF
TRBV14	TRBJ1-1	CASSPIGALNTEAFF
TRBV12-3/TRBV12-4	TRBJ2-5	CASSLGPGQDDGTQYF
TRBV5-5	TRBJ1-6	CASRPDRGRRSPLHF
TRBV27	TRBJ1-2	CASRAGPYGYTF
TRBV5-1	TRBJ1-1	CASGSGAGGTEAFF
TRBV7-9	TRBJ2-5	CASSPPPGTGQETQYF
TRBV20-1	TRBJ2-7	CSARDLLAGGYEQYF
TRBV9	TRBJ2-7	CASSEGGSSYEQYF
TRBV10-1	TRBJ1-1	CASSFGDLNTEAFF
TRBV5-1	TRBJ2-1	CASSISDRGNEQFF
TRBV2	TRBJ2-7	CALRSSYEQYF
TRBV29-1	TRBJ2-7	CSVKTGQGGAEQYF
TRBV20-1	TRBJ2-7	CSAGTSGSSYEQYF
TRBV12-3/TRBV12-4	TRBJ2-1	CASSPGLAWNEQFF
TRBV6-2/TRBV6-3	TRBJ1-1	CASYGGAREAFF
TRBV7-9	TRBJ2-1	CASSGTSGSGEQFF
TRBV6-4	TRBJ2-3	CASRGGAGSTDTQYF